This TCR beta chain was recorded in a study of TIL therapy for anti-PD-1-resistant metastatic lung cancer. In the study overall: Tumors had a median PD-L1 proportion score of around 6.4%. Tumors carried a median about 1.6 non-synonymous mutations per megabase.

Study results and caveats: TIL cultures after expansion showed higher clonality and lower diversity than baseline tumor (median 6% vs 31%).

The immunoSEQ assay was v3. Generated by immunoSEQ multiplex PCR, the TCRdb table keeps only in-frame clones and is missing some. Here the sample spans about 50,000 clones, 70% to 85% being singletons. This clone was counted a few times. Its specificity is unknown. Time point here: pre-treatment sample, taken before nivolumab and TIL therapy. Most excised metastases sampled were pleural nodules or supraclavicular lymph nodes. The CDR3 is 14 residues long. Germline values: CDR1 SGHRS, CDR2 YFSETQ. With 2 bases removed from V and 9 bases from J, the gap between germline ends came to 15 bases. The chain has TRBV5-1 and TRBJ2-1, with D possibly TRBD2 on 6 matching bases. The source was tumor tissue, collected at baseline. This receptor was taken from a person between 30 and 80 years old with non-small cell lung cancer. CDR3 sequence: CASSFGTPGGEQFF. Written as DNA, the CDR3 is TGCGCCAGCAGCTTCGGGACTCCTGGGGGTGAGCAGTTCTTC.